These 2 T cell receptor beta chains were all obtained from the same sample, sequenced in a study of patients and donors after allogeneic stem cell transplantation. One entry per CDR3 protein results from TCRdb running MiXCR on the RT-PCR reads. The profile shows some 40,000 distinct CDR3 sequences, more than 30% of them singletons. Sequencing was performed on blood, either unsorted or a sorted T cell fraction (not recorded which). The receptors originated from a human donor who was either an allogeneic HSCT recipient or a stem cell or donor lymphocyte infusion donor (not recorded which). It is not recorded whose cells these are; they may come from a transplant donor.

The CDR3 DNA follows: TGTGCCAGCAGCCAAGTTACCGGGGAGCTGTTTTTT. As protein: CASSQVTGELFF. The chain uses TRBV3-1 and TRBJ2-2; the D is unclear. V was cut by 1 base and J by 5 bases, with 2 bases left in between. The CDR3 has 12 amino acids. Germline CDR1 reads LGHDT; CDR2 reads YNNKEL (reference sequence).

This clonotype was observed a handful of times. The chain uses TRBV20-1 and TRBJ1-2, with D unresolved. V was pared by 1 base and J by 7 bases, with 7 bases between. The CDR3 has 11 residues. Germline assignment: CDR1 DFQATT and CDR2 SNEGSKA (reference sequence). CDR3 DNA sequence: TGCAGTGCTAGAGGCGCCAGTGGCTACACCTTC. This sequence encodes CSARGASGYTF.